This entry lists 16 T cell receptor beta chains sequenced from one sample in a study of blood T cells in healthy people across ages. The second PCR ran about 6 to 11 cycles with a sample-barcoded 5' primer and J-beta primers. TCRdb independently ran MiXCR on the 5' RACE reads; one entry per CDR3 protein. Of roughly 900,000 distinct CDR3 sequences in the sample, less than 35% are singletons; the top ten hold approximately 15%. Sequencing was performed on blood. The receptor source for this set is a woman of 80 years or more in good health.

The chain employs TRBV6-5 and TRBJ2-3; D remains unclear. CDR3 length: 12 residues. V lost 6 bases and J lost 7, with 11 bases in between. The V gene's germline CDR1 is MNHEY and CDR2 SVGAGI. This CDR3 is CASSPPGYTQYF. The CDR3 nucleotides read TGTGCCAGCAGCCCGCCCGGGTATACGCAGTATTTT.

This clonotype was detected ten times or more. The rearrangement joins TRBV7-2 to TRBJ2-5; the D gene is possibly TRBD1 (6 bases). Trimming took off 2 bases at V and 1 base at J, with 11 bases between the two ends. Germline V gene lookup returns CDR1 SGHTA and CDR2 FQGNSA. CDR3 size: 15 residues. CDR3 nucleotide sequence: TGTGCCAGCAGCTTACAGGGGTCAATCCAAGAGACCCAGTACTTC. Translating it yields CASSLQGSIQETQYF.

This clonotype showed up many times. V is TRBV7-2 and J is TRBJ2-5; D gene unclear. There are 12 residues in the CDR3. The germline gives CDR1 SGHTA, CDR2 FQGNSA. Trimming took 7 bases from V and 0 from J, leaving 6 bases between them. The CDR3 loop reads CASTRNQETQYF. CDR3 sequence (DNA): TGTGCCAGCACAAGGAACCAAGAGACCCAGTACTTC.

Details on this clonotype: Since a much larger clone is just one base distant, this may be a read error. The CDR3 loop reads CAGSGQLTDTQYF. The DNA of the CDR3 is TGCGCCGGCAGCGGACAGCTCACAGATACGCAGTATTTT. This chain joins TRBV4-3 and TRBJ2-3; possible D gene TRBD1, 6 bases. Germline V gives CDR1 LGHNA, CDR2 YSLEER. The CDR3 covers 13 residues.

The sample holds one count of this clonotype. The junction differs from germline at one of its ends, possibly a read error. This chain uses TRBV12-3 or TRBV12-4 with TRBJ2-3; no reliable D call. This CDR3 spans 14 amino acids. The CDR3 nucleotides are TGTGCCAGCAGTTTTAGAGTCGGCGCAGATGCGCAGTATTTT. It encodes CASSFRVGADAQYF.

The chain has TRBV12-3 or TRBV12-4 and TRBJ1-6, with 8 positions matching TRBD1. V gave up 8 bases and J gave up 10 bases; unmatched junction bases: 7. The CDR3 is 13 residues long. CDR3 protein: CASRRDRQSPLHF. CDR3 bases: TGTGCCAGCCGACGGGACAGGCAATCACCCCTCCACTTT.

This clonotype was recorded a few times. Just one base apart from a much larger clone, this may be a read error. The chain couples TRBV7-2 to TRBJ2-5; maybe TRBD2 (5 bases). The assigned J gene may be wrong: the sequence end matches TRBJ2-7 better. Germline assignment: CDR1 SGHTA and CDR2 FQGNSA. The CDR3 has 15 residues. The CDR3 sequence: CASTYTRVGHCEQYF. The CDR3 nucleotides are TGTGCCAGCACCTATACGCGGGTGGGTCACTGCGAGCAGTACTTC.

For this clonotype: A read error may explain this, as a much larger clone is one base away. The genes are TRBV5-1 and TRBJ2-5; 9 bases map to TRBD2. The V gene's germline CDR1 is SGHRS and CDR2 YFSETQ. CDR3 length: 14 amino acids. V trimming: 4 bases; J trimming: 11 bases; junction bases outside the gene matches: 12. The CDR3 sequence is CASSPGLAYNEQYF. CDR3 nucleotides: TGCGCCAGCAGCCCGGGACTAGCCTACAATGAGCAGTACTTC.

This clonotype was recorded a few times. The junction departs from germline at one end; a sequencing error may be responsible. V and J are TRBV12-3 or TRBV12-4 and TRBJ2-3, with 14 bases aligning to TRBD2. The length of the CDR3 is 15 residues. Here the CDR3 reads CASSPGLAGGDAQYF. CDR3 nucleotides: TGTGCCAGCAGTCCCGGACTAGCGGGGGGAGATGCGCAGTATTTT.

This clonotype was observed a handful of times. The J gene is TRBJ1-6, the V gene TRBV28; TRBD1 matches 8 bases. Per the germline V gene, CDR1 is MDHEN and CDR2 is SYDVKM. J lost 9 bases, V lost 8 bases, and 15 bases had no gene match. The CDR3 runs to 16 residues. In nucleotides, the CDR3 is TGTGCCAGCGACCTATCCCCCCGGACAGGGTCTTCACCCCTCCACTTT. Protein sequence: CASDLSPRTGSSPLHF.

Ten or more counts support this clonotype. The chain uses TRBV6-2 or TRBV6-3 and TRBJ2-1; 9 bases fit TRBD2. CDR1 is MNHEY, CDR2 SVGEGT, per germline. There are 14 residues in the CDR3. The V and J ends lost 6 bases and 6 bases, in that order; junction bases with no gene match: 6. CDR3 loop: CASRLSGGRNEQFF. The CDR3 DNA follows: TGTGCCAGCAGACTTAGCGGGGGTCGCAATGAGCAGTTCTTC.

The rearrangement links TRBV7-9 to TRBJ2-3, with TRBD1 matching 7 bases. Germline CDR1 SEHNR, CDR2 FQNEAQ (reference sequence). The CDR3 is 12 amino acids. The J segment lost 11 bases and the V segment lost 4 bases, leaving 6 bases of the junction unmatched. CDR3 DNA: TGTGCCAGCAGCTCTCGACAGGGTGGGCAGTATTTT. Its protein product is CASSSRQGGQYF.

The chain joins TRBV20-1 to TRBJ2-1; D remains ambiguous. Germline V gene data show CDR1 as DFQATT and CDR2 as SNEGSKA (reference sequence). V was pared by 4 bases and J by 0 bases, with 10 bases between. The CDR3 has 14 residues. CDR3 DNA: TGCAGTGCTACTCTTCTTAACTCCTACAATGAGCAGTTCTTC. Protein sequence: CSATLLNSYNEQFF.

This clonotype was seen many times. The chain links TRBV7-2 to TRBJ2-6; 9 nucleotides align to TRBD1. CDR3 length: 16 residues. Germline CDR1 reads SGHTA; CDR2 reads FQGNSA. V shed 5 bases and J 3 bases; nucleotides not matched to a gene: 5. CDR3 loop: CASSLDRGVGANVLTF. In DNA form, the CDR3 reads TGTGCCAGCAGCCTGGACAGGGGAGTTGGGGCCAACGTCCTGACTTTC.

This clonotype was seen repeatedly, ten times or more. This rearrangement joins TRBV20-1 to TRBJ2-7; D gene uncertain. The CDR3 has 11 amino acids. Trimming stripped 3 bases from V and 3 bases from J, with 6 bases between. The V gene's germline CDR1 is DFQATT and CDR2 SNEGSKA (reference sequence). CDR3 nucleotide sequence: TGCAGTGCTAGTGACGGCTACGAGCAGTACTTC. This sequence encodes CSASDGYEQYF.

The sample holds a few counts of this clonotype. V and J are TRBV3-1 and TRBJ2-5; 8 nucleotides agree with TRBD2. The CDR3 has 15 amino acids. V lost 1 base to trimming and J lost 2 bases; unmatched junction nucleotides: 3. Germline values: CDR1 LGHDT, CDR2 YNNKEL (reference sequence). CDR3 protein: CASSQARGGQETQYF. CDR3 nucleotides: TGTGCCAGCAGCCAAGCCCGGGGGGGGCAAGAGACCCAGTACTTC.